This T cell receptor beta chain stems from a study of cytomegalovirus exposure and HLA in healthy donors. General study results and limits: In the 130 or so validation repertoires, about 94% of cluster scores exceeded 0, per a later analysis.

To note about this clone: Its antigen is still unknown.

Libraries were prepared by immunoSEQ multiplex PCR; TCRdb keeps only in-frame clonotypes and omits some of them. The profile shows 110,000 to 150,000 clones, 80% to 90% of them singletons. The germline V gene encodes CDR1 MNHEY and CDR2 SMNVEV (reference sequence). V lost 5 bases and J 1 base, leaving 13 bases between the germline ends. CDR3 length: 15 residues. Sequenced: PBMCs. V usage is TRBV27 and J usage is TRBJ2-3, with D perhaps TRBD2 (6 bases). The clonotype was recovered from a woman aged 30 to 39 in good health and CMV-seropositive. CDR3 nucleotides: TGTGCCAGCAGTACCTATAGCGGAGGCACAGATACGCAGTATTTT. Protein sequence: CASSTYSGGTDTQYF.